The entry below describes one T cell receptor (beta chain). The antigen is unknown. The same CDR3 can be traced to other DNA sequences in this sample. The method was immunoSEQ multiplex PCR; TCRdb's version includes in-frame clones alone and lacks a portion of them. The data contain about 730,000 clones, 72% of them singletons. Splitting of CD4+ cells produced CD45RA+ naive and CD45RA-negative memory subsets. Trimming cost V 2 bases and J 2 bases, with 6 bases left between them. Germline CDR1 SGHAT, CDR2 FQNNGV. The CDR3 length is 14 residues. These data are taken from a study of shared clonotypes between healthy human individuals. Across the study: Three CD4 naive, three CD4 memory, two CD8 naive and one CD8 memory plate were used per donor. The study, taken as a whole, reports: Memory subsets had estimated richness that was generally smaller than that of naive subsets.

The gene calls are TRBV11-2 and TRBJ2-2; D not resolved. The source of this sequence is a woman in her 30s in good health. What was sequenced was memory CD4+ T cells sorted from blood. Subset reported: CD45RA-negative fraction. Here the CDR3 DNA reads TGTGCCAGCAGCTTATCGGGTAACACCGGGGAGCTGTTTTTT. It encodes CASSLSGNTGELFF.